This T cell receptor beta chain was identified in a study of blood T cell repertoires in COVID-19. This clone was counted only a few times. This CDR3 region has 15 residues. CDR1 is LNHNV and CDR2 is YYDKDF in the germline V gene (reference sequence). V was pared by 0 bases and J by 7 bases, with 13 bases between. The method was immunoSEQ multiplex PCR; TCRdb's version includes in-frame clones alone and lacks a portion of them. This sample has roughly 220,000 clones; 80% to 85% occur once, and the top ten carry less than 20%. The chain is built from TRBV15 and TRBJ1-3; D is undetermined. Material for sequencing was peripheral blood. This TCR came from a man aged 25 to 40 with active or convalescent COVID-19. CDR3 sequence reads: CATSRDRFSENTIYF. CDR3 bases: TGTGCCACCAGCAGAGATCGGTTTAGTGAGAACACCATATATTTT.